This passage covers 17 T cell receptor beta chains from one sample sequenced in a study of T-cell memory formation after mild COVID-19. A single record per CDR3 protein comes from TCRdb applying MiXCR to the 5' RACE reads. The top ten clones hold 12% of a sample with about 160,000 distinct CDR3 sequences, roughly 30% of them seen once. Material: PBMCs or a T cell subset sorted from them (not recorded which). These TCRs come from an adult woman who had mild COVID-19 (a few samples of this study predate the infection). Cell type and time point are not known.

V is TRBV5-6 and J is TRBJ2-1, with 10 bases aligning to TRBD2. With 4 bases clipped from V and 2 bases from J, the junction kept 6 bases outside the gene matches. The germline gives CDR1 SGHDT, CDR2 YYEEEE. CDR3 length: 16 amino acids. The CDR3, as DNA: TGTGCCAGCAGCCCTAGCGGGAGTACTCCCTACAATGAGCAGTTCTTC. Translation gives CASSPSGSTPYNEQFF.

This clonotype was recorded only once. The chain is built from TRBV7-9 and TRBJ2-3, with D perhaps given as TRBD1 or TRBD2 (5 bases each). The V end lost 3 bases, the J end lost 3 bases, and 13 bases lay between the germline ends. The CDR3 length is 15 residues. Germline lookup yields CDR1 SEHNR and CDR2 FQNEAQ (reference sequence). The CDR3 protein is CASSFDPGTTDTQYF. The CDR3 DNA reads TGTGCCAGCAGCTTCGACCCCGGGACGACAGATACGCAGTATTTT.

This rearrangement joins TRBV6-1 to TRBJ1-5; the match to TRBD1 covers 9 bases. CDR1 and CDR2 (germline): MNHNS, SASEGT. Trimming cost V 5 bases and J 5 bases; bases outside gene matches: 10. CDR3 length: 16 residues. CDR3 bases: TGTGCCAGCAGTCTGACAGGGGGGAGCCGCTATCAGCCCCAGCATTTT. Translating it yields CASSLTGGSRYQPQHF.

This clonotype came up once. The chain joins TRBV4-1 to TRBJ2-1; 8 bases are shared with TRBD2. The germline V gene encodes CDR1 MGHRA and CDR2 YSYEKL. The length of the CDR3 is 17 residues. The trim removed 3 bases at V and 9 bases at J, leaving 16 bases unmatched. Here the CDR3 reads CASSQGTGGLVDGEQFF. The DNA of the CDR3 is TGCGCCAGCAGCCAGGGGACGGGGGGACTAGTTGATGGTGAGCAGTTCTTC.

This clonotype has only a few counts. The junction departs from the called germline gene at one end, perhaps through a read error. V and J are TRBV4-2 and TRBJ2-3; 7 bases align to TRBD2. The CDR3 sequence is 15 residues long. Germline CDR1 is LGHNA and CDR2 is YNFKEQ. This CDR3 reads CASSQEPSLGEGVHF. Here the CDR3 DNA reads TGTGCCAGCAGCCAAGAACCATCCTTGGGGGAGGGCGTCCATTTT.

J is TRBJ2-5 and V is TRBV4-3; TRBD2 might be the D (6 bases). The ends were cut back, 0 bases at V and 2 bases at J, with 10 bases in the middle. Germline V gene data show CDR1 as LGHNA and CDR2 as YSLEER. The CDR3 loop spans 15 amino acids. Written as DNA, the CDR3 is TGCGCCAGCAGCCAAGATTTTGGAGGGCAAGAGACCCAGTACTTC. Amino acids: CASSQDFGGQETQYF.

This clonotype was picked up a small number of times. V gene TRBV2 combines with J gene TRBJ1-5, with 8 bases identical to TRBD1. Germline-derived CDR1 and CDR2 are SNHLY and FYNNEI. With 6 bases clipped from V and 7 bases from J, the junction kept 8 bases outside the gene matches. The CDR3 extends over 14 amino acids. As DNA, the CDR3 is TGTGCCAGCAGGGGACAGGTAAACCCGCAGCCCCAGCATTTT. It translates to CASRGQVNPQPQHF.

A few counts support this clonotype. This rearrangement joins TRBV5-5 to TRBJ2-1; 7 bases match TRBD1. This CDR3 has 15 amino acids. Losses at the gene ends were 2 bases for V and 3 bases for J; bases not matched to a gene: 5. CDR1 and CDR2 (germline): SGHKS, YYEKEE (reference sequence). DNA for the CDR3: TGTGCCAGCAGCTTATACGGGACAGACTACAATGAGCAGTTCTTC. Translation gives CASSLYGTDYNEQFF.

The chain joins TRBV6-5 to TRBJ1-5; 8 bases line up with TRBD1. V shed 6 bases and J 7 bases; nucleotides not matched to a gene: 8. CDR3 length: 14 amino acids. The germline CDR1 and CDR2 sequences are MNHEY and SVGAGI. The CDR3 DNA follows: TGTGCCAGCAGCAGGACAGGGAACGGCCAGCCCCAGCATTTT. Translation gives CASSRTGNGQPQHF.

This clonotype has more than one count but fewer than ten. The rearrangement links TRBV3-1 to TRBJ2-1; 7 positions match TRBD1. The V gene end was trimmed by 1 base and the J gene end by 11 bases; junction bases not matched to a gene: 11. CDR3 length: 15 amino acids. Looked up from germline, CDR1 is LGHDT and CDR2 is YNNKEL (reference sequence). The CDR3 here is CASSQAILPDRKQFF. CDR3 nucleotide sequence: TGTGCCAGCAGCCAAGCAATCTTGCCGGACAGGAAGCAGTTCTTC.

This clonotype came up many times. The chain links TRBV6-5 to TRBJ2-1, with D perhaps matching TRBD1 (6 bases). Trimming took 6 bases from V and 4 from J, leaving 22 bases between them. The CDR3 is made up of 17 amino acids. The germline CDR1 and CDR2 sequences are MNHEY and SVGAGI. The CDR3 region has the DNA TGTGCCAGCAGACCGTTGACAGGAATTGGAATTTACAATGAGCAGTTCTTC. Protein sequence: CASRPLTGIGIYNEQFF.

The rearrangement joins TRBV5-1 to TRBJ1-3; 7 nucleotides agree with TRBD1. Germline loops: CDR1 SGHRS, CDR2 YFSETQ. This CDR3 has 14 residues. The V gene end was trimmed by 0 bases and the J gene end by 4 bases; junction bases not matched to a gene: 1. The CDR3 here is CASSLEQGGNTIYF. Here the CDR3 DNA reads TGCGCCAGCAGCTTGGAACAGGGGGGAAACACCATATATTTT.

This clonotype was picked up a small number of times. The chain is built from TRBV9 and TRBJ2-1, with 9 bases lining up with TRBD1. Trimming took 0 bases from V and 6 from J; bases not matched to a gene: 1. The CDR3 consists of 14 residues. Germline CDR1 reads SGDLS; CDR2 reads YYNGEE. The CDR3 spells CASSVGTGANEQFF. CDR3 coding DNA: TGTGCCAGCAGCGTAGGGACAGGGGCCAATGAGCAGTTCTTC.

This clonotype was found a few times. This chain links TRBV29-1 with TRBJ2-7, with D perhaps TRBD2 (5 bases). Trimming shortened V by 7 bases and J by 7 bases, and 14 bases separated the two germline ends. This CDR3 contains 11 residues. The germline CDR1 and CDR2 sequences are SQVTM and ANQGSEA. The DNA of the CDR3 is TGCAGCGCCCCATTTTCGGGGGAGCAGTACTTC. This codes for CSAPFSGEQYF.

The rearrangement joins TRBV19 to TRBJ2-3; D tentatively fits TRBD1 or TRBD2 (6 bases each). The CDR3 consists of 13 residues. V was pared by 0 bases and J by 8 bases, with 9 bases between. Germline-derived CDR1 and CDR2 are LNHDA and SQIVND (reference sequence). CDR3 in amino acids: CASSIDGGRTQYF. The DNA for the CDR3 is TGTGCCAGTAGTATAGATGGGGGGCGTACGCAGTATTTT. Full variable domain (outside the CDR3, taken from reference TRBV19 and TRBJ2-3): DGGITQSPKYLFRKEGQNVTLSCEQNLNHDAMYWYRQDPGQGLRLIYYSQIVNDFQKGDIAEGYSVSREKKESFPLTVTSAQKNPTAFYLCASSIDGGRTQYFGPGTRLTVL.

V gene TRBV18 combines with J gene TRBJ1-3; D gene ambiguous. Trimming removed 5 bases from V and 8 bases from J, with 13 bases in between. CDR3 length: 13 residues. The germline gives CDR1 KGHSH, CDR2 LQKENI. The CDR3 protein is CASSAGPQDTIYF. As DNA, the CDR3 is TGTGCCAGCTCAGCCGGGCCCCAGGACACCATATATTTT.

CDR3 in DNA: TGTGCCAGCAAAGAGGACAGGTACCAAGAGACCCAGTACTTC. It yields the protein CASKEDRYQETQYF. The chain carries TRBV6-4 and TRBJ2-5; 7 nucleotides align to TRBD1. Trimming removed 7 bases from V and 0 bases from J; junction bases left unmatched: 5. Germline CDR1 reads MRHNA; CDR2 reads SNTAGT. The CDR3 has 14 amino acids.